The TCR beta chain under discussion was sequenced for a study of CD8+CD57+ T cells in acquired aplastic anemia. General study results and limits: CD8+ Simpson's diversity in patients was not significantly different from that in controls.

A note on this clonotype: Its antigen is still unknown.

CDR1 SQVTM and CDR2 ANQGSEA come from the germline V gene. CDR3 length: 13 residues. The V and J ends lost 6 bases and 2 bases, in that order; junction bases with no gene match: 4. Before being chosen for sequencing, patients had shown CD8+CD57+ cell expansion by flow cytometry. The patients all had a severe acquired aplastic anemia diagnosis. Blood samples were obtained from patients who had received no prior therapy. Both TCR beta VDJ combination and CDR3 sequence profiling were carried out. Genomic DNA was the template for this profiling. A single record per CDR3 protein comes from TCRdb applying MiXCR to the reads. The data show around 210,000 distinct CDR3 sequences, roughly two thirds seen once.

The chain combines TRBV29-1 with TRBJ1-5; 7 bases line up with TRBD1. This receptor was obtained from a human donor with aplastic anemia. The sequenced sample consisted of sorted CD4+, CD8+, or CD8+CD57+ T cells (not recorded which) from PBMCs. The CDR3 DNA follows: TGCAGCGTCTCAGGGGGAGGCAATCAGCCCCAGCATTTT. Translated: CSVSGGGNQPQHF.